This TCR beta chain was sequenced during a study of blood T cells in healthy people across ages (dated by TCRdb to about 2015). Concerning the study at large: In model experiments, roughly one uniquely barcoded TCR beta cDNA molecule per two T cells was captured by template switching. The study analyzed two additional independent replicas of 1 million unique cDNA reads from the same blood draw for two donors, one aged 18 to 30 and one aged 80 or older. The study measured age-related changes in TCR beta repertoire diversity using deep sequencing normalized with unique cDNA molecular identifiers. Four age groups were formed from the donors: young (average 16 years), middle-aged (less than 40), aged (roughly 59) and long-lived (more than 75). Broad study findings and their caveats: Estimates of total diversity from one million sequenced T cells were regarded as lower bounds and underestimates. Since profiling was done on bulk unsorted PBMCs, naive and antigen-experienced compartments could not be conclusively compared. Observed TCR beta diversity correlated strongly with the percentage of naive T cells measured by flow cytometry. The long-lived group showed more naive CD4+ T cells, fewer expanded clones and increased TCR diversity than the aged group, suggesting age selection. Because donor CMV infection status was unknown, age-related changes in expanded clonotypes were potentially confounded. Observed TCR beta diversity per million T cells fell roughly linearly with age, and a significant reduction was already apparent by age approximately 40.

The CDR3 contains 16 residues when both ends are counted. Only the CDR3 part of the read is kept: 48 bases, read in frame from the first base. V and J lose 1 base and 0 bases, and a span of 13 bases separates them. CDR1 and CDR2, looked up from the germline V gene (reference sequence), are GTSNPN and SVGIG. Receptor libraries were prepared by 5' RACE. Sequenced using an Illumina HiSeq 2500. A second PCR of about 6 to 11 cycles was performed with a sample-barcoded 5' primer and a J-beta primer mix. Each TCR beta cDNA molecule received a unique molecular identifier from a template-switch 5' adaptor carrying 12 random nucleotides. Each sample yielded at least 2.5 million CDR3-containing paired-end reads. The Mint cDNA synthesis kit, primed by a TRBC-specific oligonucleotide, was used to synthesize first-strand cDNA from all RNA. Following uracil-DNA glycosylase treatment, a first 18-cycle PCR with universal primers M1SS and BC2_uni_R was performed on all cDNA. From the authors' description of their analysis: Normalization of each sample was performed by random selection of 1 million high-quality reads, each carrying a distinct molecular identifier. Reads sharing molecular identifiers were discarded rather than binned into consensus sequences. MiTCR, run with a Q25 quality threshold and the strictest error-elimination algorithm, handled CDR3 identification, clonotype clustering and error correction. A nonparametric unseen species model using Euler transformation provided a lower-bound estimate of total TCR beta diversity. The public reads were reanalyzed by TCRdb: fastp trimming at Q25, MiXCR alignment, in-frame beta chains only. Here each entry gathers all rows of one CDR3 protein and keeps the most common genes and DNA. The V and J calls were determined by TCRdb, not by the authors. This sample lists about 800,000 distinct CDR3 sequences; 20% to 25% were detected once. Approximately 4% of the sample goes to the ten largest clones.

Regarding this clonotype: The clone's antigen remains unknown. The missing conserved phenylalanine or tryptophan at the end of this CDR3 makes a read error likely.

The roughly 38 donors, aged about 6 to 100 years, were systemically healthy Caucasian individuals from Russia. Each donor gave approximately 9.3 milliliters of peripheral blood, collected into EDTA-treated Vacutainer tubes. Ficoll-Paque density-gradient centrifugation was used to isolate PBMCs, with at least 6 million per sample. Trizol reagent was used to extract total RNA from the PBMCs, yielding at least 5 micrograms per sample. For every donor, flow cytometry on a PBMC aliquot measured the percentage of naive CD45RAhigh/CD27high T cells. The sample was also reused in another study, on T cells of mothers and their children. From that second study: Nine systemically healthy Caucasian individuals served as donors, namely three mothers together with their six children. cDNA synthesis used all of the extracted RNA, with approximately 1.4 ug of RNA in each 15 ul reaction. Sample barcodes and 2-4 random nucleotides were added via the M1S primer in the second PCR. Each mother yielded over 10 million TCR beta CDR3 reads and each child some 3 million reads. In both related and unrelated pairs, thymic selection shapes the output of TCR recombination in a similar way, with inherited differences having only a minor effect. Related mother-child pairs always showed normalized repertoire overlap that was slightly higher than in unrelated mother-child pairs, though the difference was never significant. Persistent microchimeric T cell clones were not detected, at a sensitivity of about 100 clones per million clonotypes. Deep NGS was used in the study to compare the TCR beta repertoires of mothers and children and to look for features that separate related mother-child pairs from unrelated individuals. Mothers averaged around 40 +/- 4 years of age and children averaged roughly 10 +/- 4 years. After adapters were ligated using NEBNext reagents, the libraries underwent 100+100 nt paired-end sequencing on an Illumina HiSeq 2000. To prevent cross-contamination, the mother and child libraries were prepared one month apart and sequenced in separate runs. Each donor had between roughly 450,000 and 2,300,000 distinct TCR beta clonotypes identified. Naive TCR beta clonotypes were estimated from low-frequency clonotypes matched to each donor's FACS-determined naive share, without sorting.

Recombination linked TRBV30 to TRBJ1-5; TRBD1 might be the D gene, on 5 matching bases. The origin of this receptor is a boy aged 5-17 years in good health. Sequencing was carried out using blood. The nucleotides read TGTGCCTGGAGTGGGGGACTCTTATCTAGCAATCAGCCCCAGCATCTT. Its protein reads: CAWSGGLLSSNQPQHL.